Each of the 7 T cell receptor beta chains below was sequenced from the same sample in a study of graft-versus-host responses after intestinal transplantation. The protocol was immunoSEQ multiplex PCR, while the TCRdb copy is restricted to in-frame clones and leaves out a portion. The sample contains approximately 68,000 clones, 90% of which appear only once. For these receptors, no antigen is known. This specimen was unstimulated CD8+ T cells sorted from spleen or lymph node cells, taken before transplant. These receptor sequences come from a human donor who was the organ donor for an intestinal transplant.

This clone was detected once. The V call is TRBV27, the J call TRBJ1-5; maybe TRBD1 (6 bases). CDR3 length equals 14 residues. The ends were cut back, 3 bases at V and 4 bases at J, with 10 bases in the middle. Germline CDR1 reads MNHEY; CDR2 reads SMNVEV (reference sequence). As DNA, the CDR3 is TGTGCCAGCAGTTTTGGGACACCTAATCAGCCCCAGCATTTT. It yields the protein CASSFGTPNQPQHF.

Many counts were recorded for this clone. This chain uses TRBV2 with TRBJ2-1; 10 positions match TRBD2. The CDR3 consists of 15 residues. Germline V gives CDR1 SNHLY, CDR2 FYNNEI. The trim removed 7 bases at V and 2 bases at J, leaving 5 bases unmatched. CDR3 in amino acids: CASNSGGVAYNEQFF. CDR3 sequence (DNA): TGTGCCAGCAACAGCGGGGGGGTAGCCTACAATGAGCAGTTCTTC.

In nucleotides, the CDR3 is TGTGCCACCTCCGGGAACACTGAAGCTTTCTTT. Encoded protein: CATSGNTEAFF. The chain combines TRBV2 with TRBJ1-1; D unclear. V was pared by 10 bases and J by 1 base, with 7 bases between. In germline, CDR1 is SNHLY, CDR2 FYNNEI. This CDR3 region has 11 residues.

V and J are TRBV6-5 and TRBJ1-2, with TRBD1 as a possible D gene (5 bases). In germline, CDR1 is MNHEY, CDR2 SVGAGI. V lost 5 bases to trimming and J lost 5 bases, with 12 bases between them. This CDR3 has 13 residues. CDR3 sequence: CASSAGHNYGYTF. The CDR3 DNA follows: TGTGCCAGCAGTGCTGGACACAATTATGGCTACACCTTC.

The CDR3 DNA is TGTGCCAGTAGCACTAGCGGGGTCCCAAATGAGCAGTTCTTC. Its protein is CASSTSGVPNEQFF. The chain links TRBV19 to TRBJ2-1; 10 nucleotides agree with TRBD2. Germline-derived CDR1 and CDR2 are LNHDA and SQIVND (reference sequence). V shed 6 bases, J shed 7 bases, and the junction held 6 bases outside the gene matches. The CDR3 extends over 14 amino acids.

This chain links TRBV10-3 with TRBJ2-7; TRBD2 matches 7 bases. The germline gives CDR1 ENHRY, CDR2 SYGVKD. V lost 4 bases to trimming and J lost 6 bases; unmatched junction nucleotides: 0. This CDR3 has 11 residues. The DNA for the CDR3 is TGTGCCATCAGTGGGGGGGGCGAGCAGTACGTC. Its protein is CAISGGGEQYV.

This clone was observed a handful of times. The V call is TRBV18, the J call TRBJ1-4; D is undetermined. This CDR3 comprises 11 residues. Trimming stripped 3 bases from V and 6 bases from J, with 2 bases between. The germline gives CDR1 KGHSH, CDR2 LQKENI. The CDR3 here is CASSPYEKLFF. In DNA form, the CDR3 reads TGTGCCAGCTCACCCTATGAAAAACTGTTTTTT.